Listed below are T cell receptor beta chains from one sample, sequenced in a study of blood T cell repertoires in COVID-19. The repertoire was sequenced with immunoSEQ multiplex PCR; TCRdb's copy has only in-frame clones and lacks some. The data hold over 150,000 clones, with roughly 84% observed a single time. The source material was peripheral blood. The receptors derive from a man aged 65 to 79 with active or convalescent COVID-19. CDR3s include the opening cysteine and the closing phenylalanine or tryptophan. D genes are given only for firm matches. Clone size appears in some rows only: once, few, many, or a class for an expanded clone.

V,J,size,D,DNA,CDR3
TRBV19,TRBJ2-2,-,-,TGTGCCAGTAGCCTAACCGGGACAACACGCACCGGGGAGCTGTTTTTT,CASSLTGTTRTGELFF
TRBV19,TRBJ1-1,few,-,TGTGCCAGTAGTATCCAGGGGACTGAAGCTTTCTTT,CASSIQGTEAFF
TRBV25-1,TRBJ1-6,-,-,TGTGCCAGCAGTGAATGGGGGGGCGTAGATTCACCCCTCCACTTT,CASSEWGGVDSPLHF
TRBV19,TRBJ2-2,-,TRBD1,TGTGCCAGTAAGGGACAGGGAGACACCGGGGAGCTGTTTTTT,CASKGQGDTGELFF
TRBV20-1,TRBJ1-2,-,-,TGCGGGCAGGGAGGATCGGGCTACACCTTC,CGQGGSGYTF
TRBV7-2,TRBJ1-2,-,-,TGTGCCAGCAGCTTAGCGCTGGCACCCGCCTATGGCTACACCTTC,CASSLALAPAYGYTF
TRBV19,TRBJ2-4,-,-,TGTGCCAGTAGTCAACTCTTTGGCGGGACAGAATACTTC,CASSQLFGGTEYF
TRBV18,TRBJ2-2,-,TRBD1,TGTGCCAGCTCACCTTGGCAGGGGGCTTCGGGGGAGCTGTTTTTT,CASSPWQGASGELFF
TRBV4-3,TRBJ1-2,-,TRBD1,TGCGCCAGCAGCCAGAGACAGGGGACAGGAGATAACTATGGCTACACCTTC,CASSQRQGTGDNYGYTF
TRBV7-2,TRBJ2-5,-,-,TGTGCCAGCAGCTTAAGGCGGGACAGCCAAGAGACCCAGTACTTC,CASSLRRDSQETQYF
TRBV10-3,TRBJ2-1,-,TRBD1,TGTGCCATCAGGGGCACAGGGGATGAGCAGTTCTTC,CAIRGTGDEQFF
TRBV3-1/TRBV3-2,TRBJ2-1,once,TRBD2,TGTGCCAGCAGCCGCCATGGTGGGCGGGGGAACTACAATGAGCAGTTCTTC,CASSRHGGRGNYNEQFF
TRBV6-5,TRBJ1-1,-,-,TGTGCCAGCAGTTACCCCGGCAGGGTCGCTAACACTGAAGCTTTCTTT,CASSYPGRVANTEAFF
TRBV5-1,TRBJ2-2,-,-,TGCGCCAGCAGCTTGCGGGACATTAACACCGGGGAGCTGTTTTTT,CASSLRDINTGELFF
TRBV4-1,TRBJ1-6,-,-,TGCGCCAGCAGCCAAGTTTTGGCAGGCAATTCACCCCTCCACTTT,CASSQVLAGNSPLHF
TRBV30,TRBJ1-2,-,-,TGTGCCTCGCAGGAGCGGGGCTATGGCTACACCTTC,CASQERGYGYTF
TRBV7-2,TRBJ1-3,-,-,TGTGCCAGCAGCCCCGCCAGGGCGCGGACATCCGGAAACACCATATATTTT,CASSPARARTSGNTIYF
TRBV6-2/TRBV6-3,TRBJ2-2,-,TRBD1,TGTGCCAGCAGTTACAGGGGGCAGTACACCGGGGAGCTGTTTTTT,CASSYRGQYTGELFF
TRBV5-1,TRBJ2-5,-,TRBD1,TGCGCCAGCAGCTCGGGACAGAAAGAGACCCAGTACTTC,CASSSGQKETQYF
TRBV19,TRBJ2-1,-,-,TGTGCCAGTAGTAGAGACCACACAGGGCGTGAGCAGTTCTTC,CASSRDHTGREQFF
TRBV10-1,TRBJ2-2,-,-,TGCGCCAGCAGTTCTAGCTTGTCCGGGGAGCTGTTTTTT,CASSSSLSGELFF
TRBV10-3,TRBJ2-3,few,TRBD2,TGTGCCATCAGTGGGCAACTAGCGGGAAACACAGATACGCAGTATTTT,CAISGQLAGNTDTQYF
TRBV19,TRBJ1-1,-,-,TGTGCCAGTAGTATGTCTGGCCGACTACTTCGAGCTTTCTTT,CASSMSGRLLRAFF
TRBV7-2,TRBJ1-1,-,-,TGTGCCAGCAGCTTAGGTTTAGAGAACACTGAAGCTTTCTTT,CASSLGLENTEAFF
TRBV29-1,TRBJ1-2,-,-,TGCAGCGTTGAGCACCCGACAGGCTATGGCTACACCTTC,CSVEHPTGYGYTF
TRBV18,TRBJ1-2,-,-,TGTGCCAGCTCACAAACCGAGGACTCTAACTATGGCTACACCTTC,CASSQTEDSNYGYTF
TRBV7-8,TRBJ1-1,-,TRBD1,TGTGCCAGCAGCTTCTTTTTGATTCGTGACAGGGGGCTTAAGACTGAAGCTTTCTTT,CASSFFLIRDRGLKTEAFF
TRBV10-3,TRBJ1-1,-,TRBD1,TGTGCCACCGGACAGGGGTATCGAAACACTGAAGCTTTCTTT,CATGQGYRNTEAFF
TRBV11-3,TRBJ2-1,-,TRBD2,TGTGCCAGCAGCTCCACCGGGACTAGCGGGGTGGGGAAGCAGTTCTTC,CASSSTGTSGVGKQFF
TRBV7-2,TRBJ2-7,-,-,TGTGCCAGCAGCCCCCACCGAGAGCCCTACGAGCAGTACTTC,CASSPHREPYEQYF
TRBV2,TRBJ1-3,-,TRBD1,TGTGCCAGCAGTCCCAGACAGGGCGGTGGAAACACCATATATTTT,CASSPRQGGGNTIYF
TRBV7-2,TRBJ2-5,-,-,TGTGCCAGCAGCCAACAGGGATGGGAGGAGACCCAGTACTTC,CASSQQGWEETQYF
TRBV5-6,TRBJ1-6,-,-,TGTGCCAGCAGCTTGCTTCAAGACTACTATAATTCACCCCTCCACTTT,CASSLLQDYYNSPLHF
TRBV5-4,TRBJ1-4,-,TRBD1,TGTGCCAGCAGCTTGGAGCCTTCGAGACAGGGTAATGAAAAACTGTTTTTT,CASSLEPSRQGNEKLFF
TRBV3-1/TRBV3-2,TRBJ1-6,-,TRBD1,TGTGCCAGCAGCCAAGGACAGGGGAATTCACCCCTCCACTTT,CASSQGQGNSPLHF
TRBV5-1,TRBJ2-7,-,TRBD2,TGCGCCAGCAGCCTTGGGACTAGGGACCGAGAGCAGTACTTC,CASSLGTRDREQYF
TRBV20-1,TRBJ2-7,-,-,TGCAGTGCTAGGGGGACTCGGGAGCAGTACTTC,CSARGTREQYF
TRBV7-8,TRBJ2-7,-,TRBD1,TGTGCCAGCAGCTTAGCCATTAGGACAGGGGGGTACGAGCAGTACTTC,CASSLAIRTGGYEQYF
TRBV7-6,TRBJ2-3,-,-,TGTGCCAGCAGCTTTGGGTTGAGGGTTAGCACAGATACGCAGTATTTT,CASSFGLRVSTDTQYF
TRBV6-5,TRBJ2-7,-,-,TGTGCCAGCAGCGAGGGATCTTGGGCCTACGAGCAGTACTTC,CASSEGSWAYEQYF
TRBV18,TRBJ2-7,-,TRBD1,TGTGCCAGCTCACCGGACAGGGGAGGCTACGAGCAGTACTTC,CASSPDRGGYEQYF
TRBV28,TRBJ1-5,few,-,TGTGCCAGCAGTTTCACTTATCGCAATCAGCCCCAGCATTTT,CASSFTYRNQPQHF
TRBV5-4,TRBJ1-4,once,TRBD1,TGTGCCAGCAGCCCCACACCGGGACAGGGGGCAAGGGTGTTTTTT,CASSPTPGQGARVFF
TRBV18,TRBJ2-2,-,TRBD1,TGTGCCAGCTCACGGGACAGGGGGCGCGATCCCGGGGAGCTGTTTTTT,CASSRDRGRDPGELFF
TRBV21-1,TRBJ1-2,-,-,TGTGCCAGCAGCCCGGGAGGGACAAATGGCTACACCTTC,CASSPGGTNGYTF
TRBV3-1/TRBV3-2,TRBJ2-3,-,TRBD2,TGTGCCAGCAGCCCGGGACTAGCGATTACCGCAGATACGCAGTATTTT,CASSPGLAITADTQYF
TRBV18,TRBJ2-7,once,TRBD1,TGTGCCAGCTCACAGATCCTCCCGGGACAGGGGTCCTACGAGCAGTACTTC,CASSQILPGQGSYEQYF
TRBV7-9,TRBJ1-1,-,TRBD1,TGTGCCAGCAGCCTCACCGGACAGGGGGCTGAAGCTTTCTTT,CASSLTGQGAEAFF